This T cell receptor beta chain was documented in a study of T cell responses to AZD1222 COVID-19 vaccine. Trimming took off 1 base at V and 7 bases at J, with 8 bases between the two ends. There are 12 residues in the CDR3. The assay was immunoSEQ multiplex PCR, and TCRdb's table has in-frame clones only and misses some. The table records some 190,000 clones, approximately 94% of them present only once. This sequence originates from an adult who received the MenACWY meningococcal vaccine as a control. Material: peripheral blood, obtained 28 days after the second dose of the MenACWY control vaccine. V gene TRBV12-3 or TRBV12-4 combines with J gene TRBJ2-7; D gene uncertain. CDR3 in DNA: TGTGCCAGCAGTTTAGGACGGACGGAGCAGTACTTC. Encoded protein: CASSLGRTEQYF.